This TCR beta chain was found in a study of shared clonotypes between healthy human individuals. Background on the study: The donor pool was made up of a couple of women and three men aged 18 to 49. Findings and limits, study-wide: Donors were few, which limited the genetic and exposure-history diversity represented.

The CDR3 contains 14 residues. V was cut by 5 bases and J by 3 bases, with 14 bases left in between. Germline V gives CDR1 SGHTA, CDR2 FQGNSA. Concerning this clone: Its cognate antigen is unknown.

Only in-frame clones appear in the TCRdb table, and some are missing; sequencing was by immunoSEQ multiplex PCR. Among some 1 million clones listed, approximately 70% were seen once. The sequencing sample was made of memory CD4+ T cells sorted from blood. Subset specified: CD45RA-negative fraction. This TCR was sampled from a man aged 18 to 30 in good health. This sequence joins TRBV7-2 and TRBJ2-7, with D tentatively TRBD1 (5 bases). The CDR3 here is CASSPRQSLYEQYF. The CDR3 region has the DNA TGTGCCAGCAGCCCCCGACAGAGTCTCTACGAGCAGTACTTC.